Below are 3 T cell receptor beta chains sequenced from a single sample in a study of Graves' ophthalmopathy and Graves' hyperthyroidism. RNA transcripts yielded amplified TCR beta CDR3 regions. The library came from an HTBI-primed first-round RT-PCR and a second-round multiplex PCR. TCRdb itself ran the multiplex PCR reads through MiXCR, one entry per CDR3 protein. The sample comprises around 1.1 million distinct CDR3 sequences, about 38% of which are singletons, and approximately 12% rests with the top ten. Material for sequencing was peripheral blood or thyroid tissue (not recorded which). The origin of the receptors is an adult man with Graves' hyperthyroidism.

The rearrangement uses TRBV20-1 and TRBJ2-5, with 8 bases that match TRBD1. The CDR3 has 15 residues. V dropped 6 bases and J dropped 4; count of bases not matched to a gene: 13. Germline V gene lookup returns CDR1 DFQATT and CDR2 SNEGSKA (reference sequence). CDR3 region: CSAHLQGQAPETQYF. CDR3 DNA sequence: TGCAGTGCGCATTTACAGGGACAGGCCCCAGAGACCCAGTACTTC.

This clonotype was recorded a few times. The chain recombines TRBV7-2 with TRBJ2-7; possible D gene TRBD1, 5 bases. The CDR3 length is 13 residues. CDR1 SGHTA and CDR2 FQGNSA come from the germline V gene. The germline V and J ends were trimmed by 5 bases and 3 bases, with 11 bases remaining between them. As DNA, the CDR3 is TGTGCCAGCAGCCGTGGACAAATCTACGAGCAGTACTTC. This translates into CASSRGQIYEQYF.

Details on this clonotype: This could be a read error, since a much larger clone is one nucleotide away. The CDR3 here is CASSSSLTSNQPQHF. As DNA, the CDR3 is TGTGCCAGCAGCTCCTCCCTTACTAGCAATCAGCCCCAGCATTTT. The gene calls are TRBV7-8 and TRBJ1-5; no clear D. Trimming removed 4 bases at V and 0 bases at J, with 10 bases between. Looked up from germline, CDR1 is SGHVS and CDR2 is FQNEAQ. This CDR3 is 15 amino acids long.